The T cell receptor beta chain under discussion was sequenced for a study of identical twins. This clonotype was seen at least ten times. Each CDR3 protein gets one entry after TCRdb re-called the 5' RACE reads with MiXCR. The table includes approximately 680,000 distinct CDR3 sequences, about 7.6% detected once. The V gene end was trimmed by 6 bases and the J gene end by 5 bases; junction bases not matched to a gene: 5. The CDR3 contains 14 residues. These data also featured in a second study, about yellow fever vaccine responses in identical twins.

The chain uses TRBV12-3 or TRBV12-4 and TRBJ2-1; 9 nucleotides agree with TRBD2. Sequencing used PBMCs. This clonotype was sampled from a woman aged 18-30 years in good health. In DNA form, the CDR3 reads TGTGCCAGCAGCACGCGGGGGGGCAACAATGAGCAGTTCTTC. Translated: CASSTRGGNNEQFF.